This T cell receptor (beta chain) was identified during a study of cytomegalovirus exposure and HLA in healthy donors. Study conclusions and caveats: With DRB1 most and HLA-C fewest, TCR association rates differed between HLA loci in a later analysis. Presence/absence comparisons presumed near-even sequencing depth among donors. Beyond CMV serostatus, there was no information to go on about immune exposure. Later analysis demonstrated an association between a missense DCLRE1C variant and TCR beta V- and J-gene trimming.

The length of the CDR3 is 14 residues. CDR1 and CDR2 (germline): SNHLY, FYNNEI. Trimming took off 6 bases at V and 3 bases at J, with 14 bases between the two ends. The PCR ran on 60 Vbeta and 13 Jbeta primers. TCRdb's copy holds only in-frame clones and misses some; the assay was immunoSEQ multiplex PCR. This sample has roughly 120,000 clones, with less than 80% found just once. A single count supports this clone. Its specificity is not known. This TCR came from a man aged 45 to 65 in good health and CMV-seronegative. The sequenced material came from PBMCs. The chain carries TRBV2 and TRBJ1-2; a possible D gene is TRBD1 (6 bases). The CDR3 DNA reads as TGTGCCAGCAGACCGGGACAATCTCACTATGGCTACACCTTC. Amino acid sequence: CASRPGQSHYGYTF.